This T cell receptor (beta chain) was found in a study of regulatory T cells in long-lasting Graves disease. Germline values: CDR1 DFQATT, CDR2 SNEGSKA (reference sequence). This CDR3 contains 11 residues. Time point of the sample: newly diagnosed GD, antithyroid drugs for less than 3 months. Making the TCR library involved RNA that had been extracted from PBMCs. This clonotype was recorded at least ten times. As yet, its antigen is unknown. Library construction for TCR beta used iRepertoire HTBI primers and Arm-PCR of CDR3 regions. TCRdb processed the multiplex PCR reads anew with MiXCR; each CDR3 protein has one entry. Among approximately 360,000 distinct CDR3 sequences listed, 12% were seen once. Whole-study findings and limits: Persistent Graves' patients possessed reduced TCR diversity relative to recently diagnosed ones.

The same specimen was also included in a second study, on T cells in Graves' hyperthyroidism and ophthalmopathy. This second study notes: These patients, aged 18 to 65, had recently diagnosed hyperthyroidism lasting under 2 months.

The origin of this receptor is a woman between 18 and 30 years old with Graves disease. The sequencing here drew on peripheral blood mononuclear cells (PBMCs), taken at new diagnosis, from a patient treated with antithyroid drugs. The V gene is TRBV20-1, the J gene TRBJ1-4; D not resolved. The CDR3 loop reads CSAMGNEKLFF. CDR3 DNA: TGCAGCGCCATGGGTAATGAAAAACTGTTTTTT.